These T cell receptor beta chains were read from a single sample in a study of blood T cells in healthy people across ages. One entry per CDR3 protein results from TCRdb running MiXCR on the 5' RACE reads. The table lists roughly 2 million distinct CDR3 sequences, less than 50% of them singletons. Sequencing was carried out using blood. The receptors stem from a woman in her thirties or forties in good health. Both conserved end residues are part of each CDR3.

V gene: TRBV4-3
J gene: TRBJ2-1
CDR3 protein: CANSQVNSNNEQFF

V gene: TRBV4-1
J gene: TRBJ2-7
CDR3 protein: CASSQGLVSELEQYF

V gene: TRBV6-5
J gene: TRBJ2-5
CDR3 protein: CASSWNRGLETQYF

V gene: TRBV20-1
J gene: TRBJ2-2
CDR3 protein: CSAIGVAGELFF

V gene: TRBV3-1
J gene: TRBJ1-1
CDR3 protein: CASSPGASPEAFF

V gene: TRBV2
J gene: TRBJ1-2
CDR3 protein: CASSEEDRNYGCTF

V gene: TRBV20-1
J gene: TRBJ2-4
CDR3 protein: CSASALGGVWENIQYF

V gene: TRBV20-1
J gene: TRBJ1-2
CDR3 protein: CSSNEAAASRHYGYTF

V gene: TRBV6-2/TRBV6-3
J gene: TRBJ2-1
CDR3 protein: CVSSLGLEYNEQFF

V gene: TRBV6-2/TRBV6-3
J gene: TRBJ1-5
CDR3 protein: CASTRQGLRQPQHF

V gene: TRBV6-6
J gene: TRBJ2-5
CDR3 protein: CASSYRDAETQYF

V gene: TRBV29-1
J gene: TRBJ2-1
CDR3 protein: CSVDRLNGQFF

V gene: TRBV27
J gene: .
CDR3 protein: CASATGASSYNEQYF

V gene: TRBV7-2
J gene: TRBJ1-1
CDR3 protein: CASSLAAGQGSEAFF

V gene: TRBV18
J gene: .
CDR3 protein: CASSPRDGSWETQYF

V gene: TRBV20-1
J gene: TRBJ1-1
CDR3 protein: CSARDPGKAEAFF

V gene: TRBV6-5
J gene: TRBJ2-7
CDR3 protein: CGSSDSHEQYF

V gene: TRBV29-1
J gene: TRBJ1-2
CDR3 protein: CSVTTGGVYGYTF

V gene: TRBV6-4
J gene: TRBJ2-1
CDR3 protein: CASSDSGGRRYNEQFF

V gene: TRBV5-1
J gene: TRBJ1-2
CDR3 protein: CASSLTGGYGCTF

V gene: TRBV24-1
J gene: TRBJ1-2
CDR3 protein: CATSDFQANYGYTF

V gene: TRBV5-1
J gene: TRBJ2-1
CDR3 protein: CASSLLFEGHNEQFF

V gene: TRBV12-3/TRBV12-4
J gene: TRBJ2-5
CDR3 protein: CASSLSGSKTQYF

V gene: TRBV7-3
J gene: TRBJ2-6
CDR3 protein: CASSSGGRGVSGANVLTF

V gene: TRBV5-1
J gene: TRBJ2-5
CDR3 protein: CASSFPGRESETQYF

V gene: TRBV20-1
J gene: TRBJ2-5
CDR3 protein: CSATTSGGETQYF

V gene: TRBV20-1
J gene: TRBJ1-2
CDR3 protein: CSASVSSGAYGYTF

V gene: TRBV6-5
J gene: TRBJ2-1
CDR3 protein: CASNVNNEQFF

V gene: TRBV6-5
J gene: TRBJ1-5
CDR3 protein: CASSSTGIHSNQPQHF

V gene: TRBV7-7
J gene: TRBJ2-1
CDR3 protein: CASSPASGGIYNEQFF

V gene: TRBV6-6
J gene: TRBJ1-1
CDR3 protein: CASTGNAAEAFF

V gene: TRBV4-3
J gene: TRBJ1-2
CDR3 protein: CASSPGDRGIYGYTF

V gene: TRBV12-3/TRBV12-4
J gene: TRBJ2-1
CDR3 protein: CASSPQGGAGNEQFF

V gene: TRBV24-1
J gene: TRBJ2-5
CDR3 protein: CATSDRGAQYF

V gene: TRBV27
J gene: TRBJ2-1
CDR3 protein: CASSLVGWEKDEQFF

V gene: TRBV5-1
J gene: TRBJ1-2
CDR3 protein: CASSRSTGVEGYTF

V gene: TRBV7-2
J gene: TRBJ2-5
CDR3 protein: CASSLLTTINEQYF

V gene: TRBV6-5
J gene: TRBJ2-3
CDR3 protein: CASSYWPSGGSTDTQYF

V gene: TRBV5-1
J gene: TRBJ1-6
CDR3 protein: CASRLGVGRTNSPLHF

V gene: TRBV20-1
J gene: TRBJ2-5
CDR3 protein: CSARGVIQETQYF

V gene: TRBV20-1
J gene: TRBJ1-5
CDR3 protein: CSARVRNQPQHF

V gene: TRBV3-1
J gene: TRBJ1-4
CDR3 protein: CASSQESTGTWIAEKLFF

V gene: TRBV7-2
J gene: TRBJ2-4
CDR3 protein: CASSLVARDRGREQYF

V gene: TRBV7-2
J gene: TRBJ2-5
CDR3 protein: CASSTTAPGETQYF

V gene: TRBV7-2
J gene: TRBJ2-3
CDR3 protein: CASSSRTSGVGTDTQYF

V gene: TRBV4-1
J gene: TRBJ2-1
CDR3 protein: CASSQLLAGTSLYNEQFF

V gene: TRBV28
J gene: TRBJ2-5
CDR3 protein: CASSLGLAGGPDLETQYF

V gene: TRBV5-1
J gene: TRBJ2-1
CDR3 protein: CASSLATGQLYNEQFF

V gene: TRBV15
J gene: TRBJ2-4
CDR3 protein: CAASGSGGAKNIQYF

V gene: TRBV11-2
J gene: TRBJ2-1
CDR3 protein: CASSLIIASGANEQFF

V gene: TRBV12-3/TRBV12-4
J gene: TRBJ1-2
CDR3 protein: CASRPQPGQGLYTF